Listed below are T cell receptor beta chains from one sample, sequenced in a study of blood T cell repertoires in COVID-19. Repertoires were generated with immunoSEQ multiplex PCR, while TCRdb's copy carries only in-frame clones and drops some. The sample records about 300,000 clones, roughly 91% being singletons. The sequenced sample consisted of peripheral blood. All receptors come from a woman aged 25 to 39 with COVID-19, enrolled during active disease. CDR3s include the opening cysteine and the closing phenylalanine or tryptophan. Each record gives: V gene, J gene, CDR3 protein.

TRBV3-1/TRBV3-2	TRBJ2-4	CASSQDGGGIQYF
TRBV24-1	TRBJ2-5	CATSDPGQGRETQYF
TRBV5-1	TRBJ1-1	CASSWTANTEAFF
TRBV6-1	TRBJ1-1	CASSEPGMNTEAFF
TRBV11-1	TRBJ1-5	CASNRHIYSNQPQHF
TRBV5-1	TRBJ1-2	CASSLLETGNYGYTF
TRBV4-3	TRBJ2-7	CASSRGLAGLYEQYF
TRBV27	TRBJ1-6	CASSLALQGNSPLHF
TRBV5-3	TRBJ2-7	CARSRDPGLNQTYEQYF
TRBV11-2	TRBJ1-6	CASSLDSYNSPLHF
TRBV15	TRBJ1-2	CATSKGPRYGYTF
TRBV5-1	TRBJ2-1	CASSLGLAGASGDEQFF
TRBV18	TRBJ1-2	CASSPNRPSPGGVINYGYTF
TRBV9	TRBJ2-3	CASSPSGASTDTQYF
TRBV7-9	TRBJ2-5	CASSPRGPETQYF
TRBV15	TRBJ1-2	CATSPMTGQSYGYTF
TRBV4-2	TRBJ2-1	CASSQTSGESDNEQFF
TRBV10-3	TRBJ2-3	CAISRGGHTDTQYF
TRBV25-1	TRBJ1-1	CASSESGRGNTEAFF
TRBV28	TRBJ2-1	CASSLRGYYNEQFF
TRBV13	TRBJ2-7	CASSSPLTGYSSYEQYF
TRBV6-6	TRBJ1-1	CASTPAKGDTEAFF
TRBV2	TRBJ1-2	CASSQGVTYGYTF
TRBV15	TRBJ1-2	CATSRDKGGGNYGYTF
TRBV11-3	TRBJ1-5	CASSFGVNQPQHF
TRBV18	TRBJ1-1	CASSPELGGGAFF
TRBV6-5	TRBJ2-3	CASSYSPGLSTDTQYF
TRBV6-4	TRBJ2-3	CASSGESTDTQYF
TRBV4-1	TRBJ1-1	CASSQVLLPMNTEAFF
TRBV7-2	TRBJ1-2	CASSLGSQGYGYTF
TRBV19	TRBJ1-1	CASSITAGAIRDTEAFF
TRBV6-1	TRBJ1-5	CASSDEGQGGNQPQHF
TRBV2	TRBJ1-6	CASGRSPLHF
TRBV6-5	TRBJ1-2	CASSRANYGYTF
TRBV7-8	TRBJ1-1	CASSLDRTGKAFF
TRBV7-2	TRBJ2-7	CASSRQGTGPTYEQYF
TRBV10-3	TRBJ2-5	CAIKSPEQETQYF
TRBV9	TRBJ1-2	CASSVGGTGLYGYTF
TRBV18	TRBJ2-3	CASSPPAGVRDTQYF
TRBV15	TRBJ2-5	CATSRPGETQYF
TRBV5-4	TRBJ2-1	CASSAGTSGFNEQFF